A single sample gave rise to the 24 T cell receptor beta chains below, sequenced in a study of T cells expressing NK-cell markers. TCRdb reprocessed the 5' RACE reads; each CDR3 protein has one entry and no DNA is given. The listing contains approximately 150,000 distinct CDR3 sequences. The specimen was blood T cells: a sorted CD56 or NKG2C T cell subset, CD4+ or CD8+ T cells, or bulk PBMC T cells (not recorded which). These receptors were collected from a woman aged 18 to 75 in good health.

The chain couples TRBV5-1 to TRBJ1-4; TCRdb proposes TRBD1, but this gene call is untestable without DNA. Germline assignment: CDR1 SGHRS and CDR2 YFSETQ. This CDR3 is built from 15 residues. CDR3 protein: CASSLGAPVIEKLFF.

The J gene is TRBJ2-3, the V gene TRBV7-8; TCRdb reports TRBD1, a call that lacks DNA to check it against. Germline values: CDR1 SGHVS, CDR2 FQNEAQ. The CDR3 totals 15 residues. The CDR3 protein is CASTPSRGATDTQYF.

The chain combines TRBV4-1 with TRBJ1-4; the TRBD1 assignment by TCRdb is unverifiable without DNA. The CDR3 has 18 amino acids. The germline V gene encodes CDR1 MGHRA and CDR2 YSYEKL. CDR3 residues: CASSFTGTGGHGWEKLFF.

The V gene is TRBV9, the J gene TRBJ2-5; TCRdb gives TRBD1 as the D gene, but with no DNA this cannot be confirmed. CDR1 is SGDLS and CDR2 is YYNGEE in the germline V gene. The CDR3 contains 15 residues. This CDR3 reads CASSVGTGGEETQYF.

This chain joins TRBV4-1 and TRBJ2-7. Germline CDR1 is MGHRA and CDR2 is YSYEKL. The CDR3 loop spans 15 amino acids. The CDR3 sequence: CASSQDPRPTGEQYF.

The rearrangement links TRBV20-1 to TRBJ1-5. This CDR3 contains 14 residues. Germline CDR1 DFQATT, CDR2 SNEGSKA (reference sequence). The CDR3 region is CSAKEWQGNQPQHF.

The V call is TRBV20-1, the J call TRBJ2-1; TCRdb returns TRBD2, unconfirmable since there is no DNA. The CDR3 covers 15 residues. Germline assignment: CDR1 DFQATT and CDR2 SNEGSKA (reference sequence). The CDR3: CSALPLSGGFNEQFF.

CDR3 region: CSARDLRLAGKSSYNEQFF. The chain combines TRBV20-1 with TRBJ2-1; lacking DNA, the TRBD2 call made by TCRdb goes unchecked. In germline, CDR1 is DFQATT, CDR2 SNEGSKA (reference sequence). The CDR3 is 19 amino acids.

The rearrangement links TRBV5-6 to TRBJ2-7; the D call of TRBD1 rests on TCRdb alone, since no DNA is present to check it. CDR1 and CDR2 (germline): SGHDT, YYEEEE. The CDR3 has 13 amino acids. CDR3 loop: CASSLWGAYEQYF.

The chain combines TRBV5-1 with TRBJ2-7; TCRdb lists TRBD1, though no DNA is available to test this call. In germline, CDR1 is SGHRS, CDR2 YFSETQ. The CDR3 consists of 15 residues. CDR3 loop: CASSVQGFSSYEQYF.

The V gene is TRBV15, the J gene TRBJ1-1; TCRdb picks TRBD1, but there is no DNA to check that call. Germline values: CDR1 LNHNV, CDR2 YYDKDF (reference sequence). The CDR3 is made up of 13 amino acids. The CDR3 sequence is CATSREGGTEAFF.

V is TRBV18 and J is TRBJ1-6; the D call from TCRdb, TRBD1, cannot be confirmed without DNA. Germline V gives CDR1 KGHSH, CDR2 LQKENI. The CDR3 is made up of 15 amino acids. CDR3 region: CASSQYGGIQSPLHF.

The chain links TRBV4-2 to TRBJ2-6; absent DNA, TCRdb's TRBD1 call cannot be checked. From germline, CDR1 is LGHNA and CDR2 YNFKEQ. There are 19 residues in the CDR3. The CDR3 loop is CASSQISGKGASGANVLTF.

V and J are TRBV11-2 and TRBJ2-1; TCRdb selects TRBD1, and the lack of DNA leaves this call unchecked. CDR3 size: 13 residues. From germline, CDR1 is SGHAT and CDR2 FQNNGV. The CDR3 region is CASSFGGAYEQFF.

This chain joins TRBV5-1 and TRBJ2-7; TCRdb calls TRBD2, which cannot be checked without DNA. The CDR3 runs to 15 residues. Germline V gene data show CDR1 as SGHRS and CDR2 as YFSETQ. The CDR3 reads CASSRRLSSLHEQYF.

CDR3 loop: CASSLYRSLDTQYF. V gene TRBV7-8 combines with J gene TRBJ2-3. The CDR3 contains 14 residues. Germline CDR1 and CDR2: SGHVS and FQNEAQ.

The chain recombines TRBV5-1 with TRBJ2-2; TCRdb's D call, TRBD1, is unchecked because there is no DNA. CDR1 and CDR2 (germline): SGHRS, YFSETQ. The CDR3 is 14 residues long. Here the CDR3 reads CASTWGSNTGELFF.

This chain joins TRBV6-4 and TRBJ1-2. CDR3 size: 15 residues. Germline V gene sequence: CDR1 MRHNA, CDR2 SNTAGT. The CDR3 spells CASSDSGEANYGYTF.

J is TRBJ1-5 and V is TRBV2. CDR1 and CDR2 (germline): SNHLY, FYNNEI. This CDR3 is built from 15 residues. The CDR3 loop reads CASSEGFFRNQPQHF. Variable domain in full (rest from reference TRBV2 and TRBJ1-5): EPEVTQTPSHQVTQMGQEVILRCVPISNHLYFYWYRQILGQKVEFLVSFYNNEISEKSEIFDDQFSVERPDGSNFTLKIRSTKLEDSAMYFCASSEGFFRNQPQHFGDGTRLSIL.

This rearrangement joins TRBV20-1 to TRBJ1-5; there is no DNA to check the TCRdb D call of TRBD1. This CDR3 is 15 amino acids long. Germline V CDR1 and CDR2: DFQATT, SNEGSKA (reference sequence). This chain's CDR3 is CSARDRRTGEAPQHF.

The chain couples TRBV7-9 to TRBJ2-7; checking the TCRdb D call of TRBD2 is not possible without DNA. The V gene's germline CDR1 is SEHNR and CDR2 FQNEAQ (reference sequence). The CDR3 totals 15 residues. CDR3 sequence: CASSPSGAGVNEQYF.

V usage is TRBV5-1 and J usage is TRBJ2-7; TCRdb picks TRBD1, but there is no DNA to check that call. The CDR3 is 13 residues long. Germline CDR1 is SGHRS and CDR2 is YFSETQ. The CDR3 protein is CASSYSGDYEQYF.

V and J are TRBV30 and TRBJ2-5. The germline V gene has CDR1 GTSNPN and CDR2 SVGIG (reference sequence). The CDR3 covers 12 residues. The CDR3 sequence: CAWDLIQETQYF. Based on the CDR3 plus reference TRBV30 and TRBJ2-5, the full variable domain is SQTIHQWPATLVQPVGSPLSLECTVEGTSNPNLYWYRQAAGRGLQLLFYSVGIGQISSEVPQNLSASRPQDRQFILSSKKLLLSDSGFYLCAWDLIQETQYFGPGTRLLVL.

This sequence joins TRBV29-1 and TRBJ2-1. Germline V CDR1 and CDR2: SQVTM, ANQGSEA. The CDR3 totals 13 residues. CDR3 in amino acids: CSAWATGYNEQFF.